Each of the 15 T cell receptor beta chains below was sequenced from the same sample in a study of T cell responses to AZD1222 COVID-19 vaccine. Data came from immunoSEQ multiplex PCR; TCRdb stores just in-frame clones and leaves some out. This sample has 90,000 to 150,000 clones; roughly nine tenths occur once, and the top ten carry roughly 4.5%. Material: peripheral blood, obtained on day 0 of AZD1222 vaccination. These receptors all come from an adult in good health.

The gene calls are TRBV5-1 and TRBJ2-2; 8 nucleotides agree with TRBD2. The V gene's germline CDR1 is SGHRS and CDR2 YFSETQ. The CDR3 spans 16 residues. Germline trimming cut 2 bases from V and 2 bases from J; bases unmatched to any gene: 5. The CDR3, as DNA: TGCGCCAGCAGCTTACCCAGCGGGGGAAACACCGGGGAGCTGTTTTTT. Translation gives CASSLPSGGNTGELFF.

This clone came up a few times. The chain links TRBV4-1 to TRBJ2-7, with a possible D match to TRBD1 (5 bases). The length of the CDR3 is 14 residues. Germline lookup yields CDR1 MGHRA and CDR2 YSYEKL. Trimming cost V 2 bases and J 2 bases, with 10 bases left between them. The CDR3 DNA reads TGCGCCAGCAGCCAACCCCTAGGGGCCTACGAGCAGTACTTC. Encoded protein: CASSQPLGAYEQYF.

The chain is built from TRBV27 and TRBJ2-7, with D perhaps matching TRBD1 (6 bases). Trimming stripped 3 bases from V and 0 bases from J, with 9 bases between. The germline CDR1 and CDR2 sequences are MNHEY and SMNVEV (reference sequence). There are 14 residues in the CDR3. The chain's CDR3 is CASSFQGRSYEQYF. As DNA, the CDR3 is TGTGCCAGCAGTTTTCAGGGGCGCTCCTACGAGCAGTACTTC.

The chain carries TRBV6-5 and TRBJ1-5; TRBD1 is a possible D gene (5 bases). The CDR3 has 14 residues. Trimming pared 7 bases from V and 4 bases from J, leaving 14 bases between. The germline V gene has CDR1 MNHEY and CDR2 SVGAGI. CDR3: CASTWDGKNQPQHF. For the CDR3, the DNA is TGTGCCAGCACCTGGGACGGAAAAAATCAGCCCCAGCATTTT.

The chain has TRBV7-2 and TRBJ1-2, with D maybe TRBD1 (6 bases). CDR3 length: 14 residues. Germline V CDR1 and CDR2: SGHTA, FQGNSA. Trimming pared 5 bases from V and 8 bases from J, leaving 18 bases between. Written as DNA, the CDR3 is TGTGCCAGCAGCCCCGCTAAACAGGGAATCGGCTACACCTTC. This translates into CASSPAKQGIGYTF.

The chain employs TRBV5-1 and TRBJ1-1; 7 bases agree with TRBD1. Germline trimming cut 5 bases from V and 11 bases from J; bases unmatched to any gene: 9. Germline V gene lookup returns CDR1 SGHRS and CDR2 YFSETQ. This CDR3 region has 12 residues. CDR3 coding DNA: TGCGCCAGCAGGGTGGACAGGACGCACGCTTTCTTT. Protein sequence: CASRVDRTHAFF.

The chain combines TRBV6-5 with TRBJ2-5, with D perhaps matching TRBD1 (6 bases). Trimming took off 5 bases at V and 5 bases at J, with 18 bases between the two ends. Germline CDR1 MNHEY, CDR2 SVGAGI. The CDR3 covers 15 residues. The CDR3 nucleotides read TGTGCCAGCAGTCAGGCCCAGGGGATATACGAGACCCAGTACTTC. Protein sequence: CASSQAQGIYETQYF.

The chain combines TRBV18 with TRBJ2-7; the match to TRBD1 covers 8 bases. V lost 3 bases, J lost 3 bases, and 4 bases stayed unmatched. From germline, CDR1 is KGHSH and CDR2 LQKENI. The CDR3 covers 14 residues. The CDR3: CASSPGQAIYEQYF. CDR3 in DNA: TGTGCCAGCTCACCGGGACAGGCCATCTACGAGCAGTACTTC.

This chain connects TRBV19 to TRBJ1-5; no clear D gene. CDR1 and CDR2 from the germline V gene are LNHDA and SQIVND (reference sequence). The CDR3 runs to 14 residues. V shed 5 bases and J shed 4 bases, with 12 bases lying between them. The DNA of the CDR3 is TGTGCCAGTAGTGCGCCGGACCTAAATCAGCCCCAGCATTTT. Its translation is CASSAPDLNQPQHF.

DNA for the CDR3: TGTGCCAGCAGCGTAGCTCCAGGGGGCGGCGAGCAGTACTTC. The encoded protein is CASSVAPGGGEQYF. The chain is built from TRBV9 and TRBJ2-7; the match to TRBD1 covers 8 bases. V lost 0 bases, J lost 6 bases, and 5 bases stayed unmatched. Germline V gene sequence: CDR1 SGDLS, CDR2 YYNGEE. The CDR3 is made up of 14 amino acids.

The chain links TRBV6-5 to TRBJ1-1, with D unclear. Trimming removed 2 bases at V and 4 bases at J, with 11 bases between. The V gene's germline CDR1 is MNHEY and CDR2 SVGAGI. The CDR3 is 14 residues long. This CDR3 is CASSYRSKGTEAFF. CDR3 nucleotide sequence: TGTGCCAGCAGTTACAGGAGTAAAGGCACTGAAGCTTTCTTT.

V gene TRBV9 combines with J gene TRBJ1-6, with TRBD1 matching over 7 bases. The ends lost 4 bases at V and 8 bases at J; junction bases unmatched: 9. The CDR3 contains 15 residues. Germline assignment: CDR1 SGDLS and CDR2 YYNGEE. The CDR3 nucleotides read TGTGCCAGCAGCCCCAGACAGGGAATGGATTCACCCCTCCACTTT. Amino acid sequence: CASSPRQGMDSPLHF. Full variable domain (remainder filled in from reference TRBV9 and TRBJ1-6): DSGVTQTPKHLITATGQRVTLRCSPRSGDLSVYWYQQSLDQGLQFLIQYYNGEERAKGNILERFSAQQFPDLHSELNLSSLELGDSALYFCASSPRQGMDSPLHFGNGTRLTVT.

The J gene is TRBJ1-5, the V gene TRBV6-8; perhaps TRBD1 as D (5 bases). CDR1 and CDR2 from the germline V gene are MNHGY and SAAAGT. Trimming pared 4 bases from V and 3 bases from J, leaving 16 bases between. The CDR3 consists of 16 residues. In DNA, the CDR3 is TGTGCCAGCAGTTCCCTTAGGGGAGGGGACAATCAGCCCCAGCATTTT. This gives the protein CASSSLRGGDNQPQHF.

V usage is TRBV19 and J usage is TRBJ2-7; 7 nucleotides match TRBD2. CDR3 length equals 14 residues. Trimming took 7 bases from V and 2 from J; bases not matched to a gene: 8. Germline CDR1 reads LNHDA; CDR2 reads SQIVND (reference sequence). The CDR3 loop reads CASKLGEGAYEQYF. The CDR3 DNA sequence: TGTGCCAGTAAACTAGGGGAGGGAGCCTACGAGCAGTACTTC.

The chain uses TRBV6-5 and TRBJ2-7; D uncertain. This CDR3 region has 11 residues. The germline CDR1 and CDR2 sequences are MNHEY and SVGAGI. V gave up 5 bases and J gave up 6 bases, with 8 bases separating them. CDR3 region: CASSNRREQYF. The CDR3 DNA reads as TGTGCCAGCAGTAATAGACGCGAGCAGTACTTC.